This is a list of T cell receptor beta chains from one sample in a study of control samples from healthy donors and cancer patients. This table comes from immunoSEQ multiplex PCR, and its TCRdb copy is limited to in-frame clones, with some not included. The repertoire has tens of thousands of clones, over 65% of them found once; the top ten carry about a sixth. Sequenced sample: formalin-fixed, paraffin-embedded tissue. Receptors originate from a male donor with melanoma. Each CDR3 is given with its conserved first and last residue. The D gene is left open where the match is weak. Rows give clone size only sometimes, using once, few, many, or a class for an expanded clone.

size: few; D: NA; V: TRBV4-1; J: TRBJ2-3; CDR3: CASSQARAFTDTQYF; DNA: TGCGCCAGCAGCCAAGCCCGGGCCTTCACAGATACGCAGTATTTT
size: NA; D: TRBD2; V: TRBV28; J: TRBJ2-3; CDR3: CASSSPFRLAETDTQYF; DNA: TGTGCCAGCAGTTCTCCCTTTCGACTAGCCGAAACAGATACGCAGTATTTT
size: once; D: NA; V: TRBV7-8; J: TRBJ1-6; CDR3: CASSLMGSFTNSPLHF; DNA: TGTGCCAGCAGCTTAATGGGTAGTTTTACTAATTCACCCCTCCACTTT
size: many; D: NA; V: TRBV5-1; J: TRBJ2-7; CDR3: CASSGPRYEQYF; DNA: TGCGCCAGCAGCGGTCCCCGGTACGAGCAGTACTTC
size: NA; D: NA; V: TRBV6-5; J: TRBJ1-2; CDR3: CASTAGLFYGYTF; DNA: TGTGCCTCCACGGCAGGGTTATTCTATGGCTACACCTTC
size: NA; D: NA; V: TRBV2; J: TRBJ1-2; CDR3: CASSGVNGYTF; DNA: TGTGCCAGCAGCGGGGTTAATGGCTACACCTTC
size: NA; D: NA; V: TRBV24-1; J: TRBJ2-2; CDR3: CATSDQGFYTGELFF; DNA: TGTGCCACCAGTGATCAGGGGTTCTACACCGGGGAGCTGTTTTTT
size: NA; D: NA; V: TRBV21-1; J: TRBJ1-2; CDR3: CASSRGYTF; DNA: TGTGCCAGCAGCAGGGGCTACACCTTC
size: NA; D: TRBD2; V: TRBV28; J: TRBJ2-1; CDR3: CASSGTSGRSPYNEQFF; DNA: TGTGCCAGCAGTGGGACTAGCGGAAGAAGCCCCTACAATGAGCAGTTCTTC
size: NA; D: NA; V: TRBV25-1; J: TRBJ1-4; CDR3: CASSDQIRLFF; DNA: TGTGCCAGCAGTGACCAGATAAGACTGTTTTTT
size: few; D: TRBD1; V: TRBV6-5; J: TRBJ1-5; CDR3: CASRREGAGQPQHF; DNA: TGTGCCTCCCGGAGGGAGGGGGCAGGTCAGCCCCAGCATTTT
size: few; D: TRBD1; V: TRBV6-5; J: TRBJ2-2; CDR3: CASSRQGLSGELFF; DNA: TGTGCCAGCAGTCGACAGGGGTTGAGCGGGGAGCTGTTTTTT
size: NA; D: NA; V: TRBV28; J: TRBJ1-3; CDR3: CASSPPTGTGNTIYF; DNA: TGTGCCAGCAGTCCGCCAACAGGGACTGGAAACACCATATATTTT
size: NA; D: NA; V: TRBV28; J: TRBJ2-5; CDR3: CASSTRVTRTGETQYF; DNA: TGTGCCAGCAGCACCCGAGTGACCCGGACGGGGGAGACCCAGTACTTC
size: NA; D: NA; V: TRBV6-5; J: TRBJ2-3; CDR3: CASSYSRRVSTDTQYF; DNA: TGTGCCAGCAGTTACTCGAGACGGGTTAGCACAGATACGCAGTATTTT
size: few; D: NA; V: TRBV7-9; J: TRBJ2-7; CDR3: CASSLRRREEQYF; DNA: TGTGCCAGCAGCCTTAGGCGTAGGGAAGAGCAGTACTTC
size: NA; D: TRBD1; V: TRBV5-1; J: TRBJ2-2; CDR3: CASSGQGVANTGELFF; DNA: TGCGCCAGCAGCGGACAGGGAGTGGCGAACACCGGGGAGCTGTTTTTT
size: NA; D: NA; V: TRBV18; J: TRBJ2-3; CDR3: CASSRLASDTQYF; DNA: TGTGCCAGCTCACGATTAGCGTCGGATACGCAGTATTTT
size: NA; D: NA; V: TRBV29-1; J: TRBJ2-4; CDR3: CSVEDLAGIADIQYF; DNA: TGCAGCGTTGAAGATCTCGCGGGTATTGCGGACATTCAGTACTTC
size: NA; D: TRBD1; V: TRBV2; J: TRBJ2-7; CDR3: CASSEVGQGTEQYF; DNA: TGTGCCAGCAGTGAAGTGGGACAGGGTACCGAGCAGTACTTC
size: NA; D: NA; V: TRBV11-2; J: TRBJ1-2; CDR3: CASSLTGSVYGYTF; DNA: TGTGCCAGCAGCTTGACCGGGTCCGTATATGGCTACACCTTC
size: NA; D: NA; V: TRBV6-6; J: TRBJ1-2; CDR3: CASSPKRNYGYTF; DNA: TGTGCCAGCAGTCCGAAAAGGAACTATGGCTACACCTTC
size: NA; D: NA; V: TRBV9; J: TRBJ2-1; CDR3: CASSVGATNEQFF; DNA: TGTGCCAGCAGCGTAGGGGCCACAAATGAGCAGTTCTTC
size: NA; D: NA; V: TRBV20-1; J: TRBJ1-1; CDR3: CSARDPIEAFF; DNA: TGCAGTGCTAGAGACCCCATAGAGGCTTTCTTT
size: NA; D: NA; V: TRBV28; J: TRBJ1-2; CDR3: CASSFDLGGYTF; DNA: TGTGCCAGCAGTTTTGACCTAGGTGGCTACACCTTC
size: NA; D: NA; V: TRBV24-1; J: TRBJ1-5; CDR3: CATSNNGGNQPQHF; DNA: TGTGCCACCAGTAACAATGGGGGCAATCAGCCCCAGCATTTT
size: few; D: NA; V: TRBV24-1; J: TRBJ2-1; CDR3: CATEGVYEQFF; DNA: TGTGCCACCGAGGGGGTATATGAGCAGTTCTTC
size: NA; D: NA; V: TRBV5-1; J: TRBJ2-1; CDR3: CASSSSRRGAYNEQFF; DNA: TGCGCCAGCTCATCCTCGAGGCGGGGCGCCTACAATGAGCAGTTCTTC
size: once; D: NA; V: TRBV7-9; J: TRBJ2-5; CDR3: CASSSGGLRETQYF; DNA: TGTGCCAGCAGCTCTGGGGGGTTGAGAGAGACCCAGTACTTC
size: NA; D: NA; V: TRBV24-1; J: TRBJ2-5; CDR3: CATSDPTETQYF; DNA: TGTGCCACCAGTGACCCGACAGAGACCCAGTACTTC
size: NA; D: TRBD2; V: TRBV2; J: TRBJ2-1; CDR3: CASSEILAGLYNEQFF; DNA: TGTGCCAGCAGTGAAATTCTAGCGGGGCTATACAATGAGCAGTTCTTC
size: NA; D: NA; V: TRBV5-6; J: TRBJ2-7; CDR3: CASSLWGGLTWEQYF; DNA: TGTGCCAGCAGCCTTTGGGGCGGGCTCACTTGGGAGCAGTACTTC
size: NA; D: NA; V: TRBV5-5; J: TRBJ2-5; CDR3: CASSSRAIQETQYF; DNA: TGTGCCAGCAGTTCCCGTGCTATTCAAGAGACCCAGTACTTC
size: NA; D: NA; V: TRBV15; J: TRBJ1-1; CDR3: CATSLNGGDTEAFF; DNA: TGTGCCACCAGCCTAAATGGGGGGGACACTGAAGCTTTCTTT
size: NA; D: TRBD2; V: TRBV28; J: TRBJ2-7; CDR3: CASSGTSGGKQYF; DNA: TGTGCCAGCAGTGGGACTAGCGGAGGCAAGCAGTACTTC
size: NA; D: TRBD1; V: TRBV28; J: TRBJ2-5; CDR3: CASSPRTGRKTQYF; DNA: TGTGCCAGCAGTCCCCGGACAGGTCGGAAGACCCAGTACTTC
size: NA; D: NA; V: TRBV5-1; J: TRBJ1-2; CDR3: CASSLASRRDGGYTF; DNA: TGCGCCAGCAGCTTGGCCTCGAGGAGGGATGGCGGCTACACCTTC
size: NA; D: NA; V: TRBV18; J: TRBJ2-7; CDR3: CASSPPGLNSYEQYF; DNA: TGTGCCAGCTCACCTCCGGGCCTGAACTCCTACGAGCAGTACTTC
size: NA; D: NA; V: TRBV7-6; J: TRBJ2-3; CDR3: CASSSGVAEGADTQYF; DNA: TGTGCCAGCAGCTCCGGGGTAGCGGAGGGGGCAGATACGCAGTATTTT
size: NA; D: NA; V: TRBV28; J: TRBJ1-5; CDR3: CASSFSDRRLNQPQHF; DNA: TGTGCCAGCAGTTTTAGTGACAGGAGGCTCAATCAGCCCCAGCATTTT
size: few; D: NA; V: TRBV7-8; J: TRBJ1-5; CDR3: CASRRGINQPQHF; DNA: TGTGCCAGCAGGCGAGGGATCAATCAGCCCCAGCATTTT
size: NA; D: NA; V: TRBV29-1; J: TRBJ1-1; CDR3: CSVGGGTEAFF; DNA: TGCAGCGTTGGAGGGGGGACTGAAGCTTTCTTT
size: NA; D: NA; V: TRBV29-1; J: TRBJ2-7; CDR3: CSVGDGSYEQYF; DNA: TGCAGCGTTGGCGACGGGTCCTACGAGCAGTACTTC
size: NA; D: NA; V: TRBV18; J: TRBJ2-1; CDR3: CASSPSGTKQFF; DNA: TGTGCCAGCTCACCCTCCGGGACAAAGCAGTTCTTC
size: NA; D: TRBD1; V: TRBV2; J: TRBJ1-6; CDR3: CASKAGGVNSPLHF; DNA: TGTGCCAGCAAAGCAGGGGGCGTAAATTCACCCCTCCACTTT
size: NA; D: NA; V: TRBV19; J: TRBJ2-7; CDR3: CASSITGEDEQYF; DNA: TGTGCCAGTAGTATTACGGGGGAGGACGAGCAGTACTTC
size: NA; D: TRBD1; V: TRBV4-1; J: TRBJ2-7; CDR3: CASSQEGTGGYEQYF; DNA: TGCGCCAGCAGCCAAGAAGGGACAGGGGGCTACGAGCAGTACTTC
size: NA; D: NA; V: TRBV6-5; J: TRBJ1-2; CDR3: CASTTGYGYTF; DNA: TGTGCCAGTACTACGGGCTATGGCTACACCTTC
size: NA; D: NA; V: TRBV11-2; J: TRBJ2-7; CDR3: CASSLDGGGYEQYF; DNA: TGTGCCAGCAGCTTAGATGGGGGCGGTTACGAGCAGTACTTC
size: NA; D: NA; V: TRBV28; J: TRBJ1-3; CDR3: CASTYSSGNTIYF; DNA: TGTGCCAGCACTTACAGCTCTGGAAACACCATATATTTT
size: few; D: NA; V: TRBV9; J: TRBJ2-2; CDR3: CASSVKGANTGELFF; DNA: TGTGCCAGCAGCGTAAAGGGGGCGAACACCGGGGAGCTGTTTTTT
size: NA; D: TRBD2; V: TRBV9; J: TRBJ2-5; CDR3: CASSVGGLAGGLETQYF; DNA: TGTGCCAGCAGCGTAGGCGGACTAGCGGGAGGGCTGGAGACCCAGTACTTC
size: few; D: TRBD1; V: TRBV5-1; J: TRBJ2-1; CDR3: CASSFGTGVNEQFF; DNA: TGCGCCAGCAGCTTTGGGACAGGGGTCAATGAGCAGTTCTTC
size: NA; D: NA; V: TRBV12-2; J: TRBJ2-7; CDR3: CASRLLGTHYEQYF; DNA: TGTGCAAGTCGCTTATTAGGGACTCACTACGAGCAGTACTTC
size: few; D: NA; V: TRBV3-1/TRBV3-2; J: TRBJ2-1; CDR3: CASSQERVSQFF; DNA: TGTGCCAGCAGCCAAGAGAGAGTATCGCAGTTCTTC
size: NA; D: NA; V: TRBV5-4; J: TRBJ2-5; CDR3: CASSLTVAGETQYF; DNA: TGTGCCAGCAGCTTGACCGTCGCCGGGGAGACCCAGTACTTC
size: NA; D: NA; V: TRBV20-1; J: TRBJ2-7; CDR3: CSASSFYTYEQYF; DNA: TGCAGTGCTAGTTCGTTCTACACCTACGAGCAGTACTTC
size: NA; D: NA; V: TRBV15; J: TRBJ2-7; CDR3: CATSREYGSYEQYF; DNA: TGTGCCACCAGCAGAGAATACGGATCCTACGAGCAGTACTTC
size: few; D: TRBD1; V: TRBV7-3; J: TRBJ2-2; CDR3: CASSFSSTGLTGELFF; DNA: TGTGCCAGCAGCTTCTCATCGACAGGGCTCACCGGGGAGCTGTTTTTT